Listed below are T cell receptor beta chains from one sample, sequenced in a study of post-analysis software for immune sequencing data. TCRdb passed the PCR reads through MiXCR, listing each CDR3 protein once. The sample lists 600,000 to 750,000 distinct CDR3 sequences; 55% to 60% were seen once. The sample consisted of blood. All receptors come from a girl aged 2 to 10 with multiple sclerosis. CDR3s include the opening cysteine and the closing phenylalanine or tryptophan. The order of the fields is D gene, J gene, clone size, V gene, CDR3 protein, CDR3 DNA. D genes are given only for firm matches. Only some rows state a clone size, as once, few, many or a class for expanded clones.

- TRBJ2-6 - TRBV5-1 CASSSATYPASGANVLTF TGCGCCAGCAGCTCTGCAACTTATCCAGCGTCTGGGGCCAACGTCCTGACTTTC
TRBD1 TRBJ2-3 - TRBV5-1 CASSLGTGGEDTQYF TGCGCCAGCAGCTTGGGGACAGGGGGCGAAGATACGCAGTATTTT
TRBD2 TRBJ2-3 once TRBV19 CASSSRTRYTDTQYF TGTGCCAGTAGTTCCCGGACTAGATACACAGATACGCAGTATTTT
- TRBJ1-1 - TRBV6-2/TRBV6-3 CASSYEGPSTEAFF TGTGCCAGCAGTTACGAGGGGCCCTCCACTGAAGCTTTCTTT
TRBD2 TRBJ2-7 - TRBV28 CASSFREGFSYEQYF TGTGCCAGCAGTTTCCGGGAGGGTTTCTCCTACGAGCAGTACTTC
- TRBJ1-1 - TRBV5-1 CASSLGVGGHAEAFF TGCGCCAGCAGCTTGGGGGTCGGTGGTCACGCTGAAGCTTTCTTT
TRBD1 TRBJ1-1 - TRBV29-1 CSVEGTGMNTEAFF TGCAGCGTTGAAGGGACAGGGATGAACACTGAAGCTTTCTTT
- TRBJ2-7 - TRBV5-1 CASSTYPEGVYEQYF TGCGCCAGCAGCACATATCCAGAAGGGGTCTACGAGCAGTACTTC
TRBD1 TRBJ2-6 - TRBV10-3 CAISGGQGDSGANVLTF TGTGCCATCAGTGGGGGACAGGGGGACTCTGGGGCCAACGTCCTGACTTTC
- TRBJ2-5 - TRBV12-3/TRBV12-4 CASTIHGGEETQYF TGTGCCAGCACCATCCATGGGGGAGAAGAGACCCAGTACTTC
TRBD2 TRBJ2-3 - TRBV7-2 CASSSRGGGDTQYF TGTGCCAGCAGCTCCCGGGGGGGTGGGGATACGCAGTATTTT
- TRBJ2-5 - TRBV6-1 CASRNQGGETQYF TGTGCCAGCAGAAATCAGGGGGGGGAGACCCAGTACTTC
- TRBJ2-7 - TRBV6-2/TRBV6-3 CASTQDNEQYF TGTGCCAGCACACAGGACAATGAGCAGTACTTC
- TRBJ1-4 - TRBV20-1 CSARMGGLKGEKLFF TGCAGTGCTAGAATGGGGGGGCTCAAGGGTGAAAAACTGTTTTTT
- TRBJ1-4 - TRBV3-1 CASSQPGQTRATNEKLFF TGTGCCAGCAGCCAACCAGGGCAGACTCGCGCAACTAATGAAAAACTGTTTTTT
- TRBJ2-3 - TRBV29-1 CSVEDRVVTDTQYF TGCAGCGTTGAAGACAGGGTTGTAACAGATACGCAGTATTTT
TRBD2 TRBJ2-3 - TRBV29-1 CSVPGTSGREEDTQYF TGCAGCGTGCCCGGGACTAGCGGGAGGGAAGAAGATACGCAGTATTTT
TRBD2 TRBJ2-1 - TRBV2 CASSDDVAGYNEQFF TGTGCCAGCAGTGATGATGTAGCGGGATACAATGAGCAGTTCTTC